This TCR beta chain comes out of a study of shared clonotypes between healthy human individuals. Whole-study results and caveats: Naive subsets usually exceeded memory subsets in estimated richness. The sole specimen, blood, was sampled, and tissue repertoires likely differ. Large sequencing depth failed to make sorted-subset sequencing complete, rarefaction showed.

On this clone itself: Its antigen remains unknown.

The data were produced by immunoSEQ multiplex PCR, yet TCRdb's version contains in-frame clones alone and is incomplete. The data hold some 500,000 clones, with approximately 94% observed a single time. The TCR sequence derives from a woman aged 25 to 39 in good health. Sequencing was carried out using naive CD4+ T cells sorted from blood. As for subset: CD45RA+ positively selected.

This CDR3 is CASTTTYGTSYGYTF. CDR3 in DNA: TGTGCCAGTACCACCACTTACGGGACATCCTATGGCTACACCTTC. V and J are TRBV19 and TRBJ1-2; a weak D match, TRBD1 (6 bases). The V end lost 7 bases, the J end lost 4 bases, and 19 bases lay between the germline ends. The germline CDR1 and CDR2 sequences are LNHDA and SQIVND (reference sequence). The CDR3 has 15 amino acids.